The rows below give T cell receptor beta chains drawn from one sample of a study of T-cell reconstitution after alpha-beta-depleted transplantation in children. Using its own MiXCR run on the PCR reads, TCRdb lists one record per CDR3 protein. The sample comprises 250,000 to 300,000 distinct CDR3 sequences, roughly 7.8% of which are singletons, and approximately 9% rests with the top ten. The source material was peripheral blood, sampled 360 days after TCRalphabeta/CD19-depleted stem cell transplant. The receptors come from a female patient aged 2-10 years who had a stem cell transplant for Fanconi anemia, so the T cells may come from the graft donor. Both conserved end residues are part of each CDR3. The D gene is left open where the match is weak. Clone size appears in some rows only: once, few, many, or a class for an expanded clone.

CDR3,DNA,D,V,J,size
CASSLGTGFYNEQFF,TGCGCCAGCAGCTTGGGAACAGGGTTCTACAATGAGCAGTTCTTC,-,TRBV5-1,TRBJ2-1,many
CAWSVGRGHGYTF,TGTGCCTGGAGTGTGGGCAGGGGCCATGGCTACACCTTC,-,TRBV30,TRBJ1-2,-
CSATPTANEQFF,TGCAGTGCCACTCCGACAGCAAATGAGCAGTTCTTC,-,TRBV20-1,TRBJ2-1,many
CASSRTGDYTDTQNF,TGTGCCAGCAGCCGGACAGGGGATTACACAGATACGCAGAATTTT,TRBD1,TRBV14,TRBJ2-3,-
CATSDLPTSGSHEQFF,TGTGCCACCAGTGATTTGCCGACTAGCGGGAGCCATGAGCAGTTCTTC,TRBD2,TRBV24-1,TRBJ2-1,-
CASSLELVLDLNEQFF,TGTGCCAGCAGCTTAGAGTTAGTGCTGGACTTAAATGAGCAGTTCTTC,-,TRBV7-8,TRBJ2-1,-
CASSQDGLAPGELFF,TGTGCCAGCAGCCAAGATGGACTAGCCCCCGGGGAGCTGTTTTTT,TRBD2,TRBV4-2,TRBJ2-2,few
CATSGTAMLTEAFF,TGTGCCACCAGCGGCACAGCCATGCTCACTGAAGCTTTCTTT,-,TRBV15,TRBJ1-1,few
CASSHKSGGSYNEQFF,TGTGCCAGCAGCCACAAGAGCGGGGGGTCCTACAATGAGCAGTTCTTC,TRBD2,TRBV7-3,TRBJ2-1,many
CASSPRDRGDETQYF,TGTGCCAGCAGCCCACGGGACAGGGGAGATGAGACCCAGTACTTC,TRBD1,TRBV7-7,TRBJ2-5,many
CASSRQAPGNTIYF,TGTGCCAGCAGTCGGCAGGCCCCTGGAAACACCATATATTTT,-,TRBV27,TRBJ1-3,-
CASNSGGGNQPQHF,TGTGCCAGCAATTCGGGGGGAGGCAATCAGCCCCAGCATTTT,-,TRBV27,TRBJ1-5,few
CSAQGYSNQPQHF,TGCAGTGCCCAGGGATATAGCAATCAGCCCCAGCATTTT,-,TRBV20-1,TRBJ1-5,many
CASSFSLSGSPGELFF,TGTGCCAGCAGCTTTTCCCTAAGCGGGAGCCCCGGGGAGCTGTTTTTT,TRBD2,TRBV13,TRBJ2-2,-
CASSTTGGNIQYF,TGTGCCAGCAGCACGACAGGGGGAAACATTCAGTACTTC,TRBD1,TRBV2,TRBJ2-4,-
CASSQGRDQPQHF,TGTGCCAGCAGTCAGGGGCGGGATCAGCCCCAGCATTTT,-,TRBV6-2/TRBV6-3,TRBJ1-5,many
CAFAPEAFF,TGTGCCTTCGCCCCAGAAGCTTTCTTT,-,TRBV30,TRBJ1-1,-
CASSRSMHTGELFF,TGTGCCAGCAGCCGAAGTATGCACACCGGGGAGCTGTTTTTT,-,TRBV6-2/TRBV6-3,TRBJ2-2,few
CASSLDRGGGSYEQYF,TGTGCCAGCAGCCTAGACAGGGGCGGGGGCTCCTACGAGCAGTACTTC,-,TRBV7-9,TRBJ2-7,few
CASSPGPVSYNEQFF,TGTGCCAGCTCACCAGGACCGGTATCCTACAATGAGCAGTTCTTC,-,TRBV18,TRBJ2-1,many
CRVLAGGPLSTDTQYF,TGCAGAGTACTAGCGGGGGGCCCTCTTAGCACAGATACGCAGTATTTT,TRBD2,TRBV20-1,TRBJ2-3,-
CASSAQGGAAFF,TGTGCCAGCAGCGCCCAGGGGGGGGCGGCTTTCTTT,TRBD1,TRBV9,TRBJ1-1,many
CASSYSPGGNTEAFF,TGTGCCAGCAGTTACTCGCCGGGGGGGAACACTGAAGCTTTCTTT,-,TRBV6-5,TRBJ1-1,-
CASSFLELRRDYGYTF,TGTGCCAGCAGTTTCTTGGAGCTGAGGAGGGACTATGGCTACACCTTC,-,TRBV12-3/TRBV12-4,TRBJ1-2,many
CASSLVRATNTGELFF,TGTGCCAGCAGCTTAGTCAGGGCTACGAACACCGGGGAGCTGTTTTTT,-,TRBV7-8,TRBJ2-2,few
CASSQDQGANEQFF,TGCGCCAGCAGCCAAGATCAGGGGGCAAATGAGCAGTTCTTC,TRBD1,TRBV4-1,TRBJ2-1,many
CASSIGRDETQYF,TGTGCCAGTAGTATCGGTAGGGACGAGACCCAGTACTTC,-,TRBV19,TRBJ2-5,-
CAISEINGEGDGQFF,TGTGCCATCAGTGAGATCAACGGGGAGGGGGATGGGCAGTTCTTC,-,TRBV10-3,TRBJ2-1,-
CASSPVDGNTIYF,TGTGCCAGCAGCCCAGTGGATGGAAACACCATATATTTT,-,TRBV7-9,TRBJ1-3,few
CASAGGTGELFF,TGTGCCAGCGCGGGGGGTACCGGGGAGCTGTTTTTT,TRBD2,TRBV7-9,TRBJ2-2,few
CASSPWGQGVYEQYF,TGTGCCAGCAGCCCATGGGGGCAGGGGGTCTACGAGCAGTACTTC,TRBD1,TRBV5-6,TRBJ2-7,-
CASSVPTGLSSYEQYF,TGTGCCAGCAGTGTTCCGACCGGGCTGAGCTCCTACGAGCAGTACTTC,-,TRBV6-1,TRBJ2-7,few
CASSLSGASSYEQYF,TGTGCCAGCAGTTTGTCGGGGGCGAGCTCCTACGAGCAGTACTTC,-,TRBV12-3/TRBV12-4,TRBJ2-7,many
CASSLVPTVYEQYF,TGCGCCAGCAGCTTGGTTCCGACAGTCTACGAGCAGTACTTC,-,TRBV5-1,TRBJ2-7,many
CASSLREQETQYF,TGTGCCAGCAGTTTAAGGGAGCAAGAGACCCAGTACTTC,-,TRBV12-3/TRBV12-4,TRBJ2-5,many
CASSFEGYDTEAFF,TGTGCCAGCAGCTTCGAAGGGTACGACACTGAAGCTTTCTTT,-,TRBV7-9,TRBJ1-1,few
CASSLATGGSTEAFF,TGTGCCAGCAGTTTAGCCACAGGGGGATCCACTGAAGCTTTCTTT,TRBD1,TRBV12-3/TRBV12-4,TRBJ1-1,many
CASSWNRGFSEQYF,TGTGCCAGCAGTTGGAACAGGGGGTTTTCCGAGCAGTACTTC,TRBD1,TRBV6-2/TRBV6-3,TRBJ2-7,-
CASSKAEYTGYTF,TGTGCCAGCAGTAAGGCGGAGTACACGGGCTACACCTTC,-,TRBV11-1,TRBJ1-2,-
CASSQRRDTDTQYF,TGTGCCAGCAGCCAACGGCGGGACACAGATACGCAGTATTTT,-,TRBV3-1,TRBJ2-3,many
CSGGQGGGEQYF,TGCAGCGGGGGACAGGGGGGAGGCGAGCAGTACTTC,TRBD1,TRBV29-1,TRBJ2-7,many
CSATLAGPQETQYF,TGCAGTGCCACTTTAGCGGGGCCCCAAGAGACCCAGTACTTC,TRBD2,TRBV20-1,TRBJ2-5,many